This TCR beta chain was profiled in a study of T cell repertoires in cytomegalovirus infection (dated by TCRdb to about 2019). With respect to the entire study: Peptide stimulations targeted recently identified HLA-C-restricted CMV epitopes, whose presentation resists viral immunomodulation, together with well-studied HLA-B-restricted epitopes. Donor HLA type was relevant to the analysis, as public TCR beta signatures indicated carriage of CMV infection together with the matching HLA type. Findings and caveats that apply to the study as a whole: Cumulative frequency of public TCR beta family members discriminated carriers of CMV infection plus the relevant HLA type in this cohort and an independent roughly 320-donor cohort. The ex vivo response was dominated by HLA-C-restricted CMV-specific TCR beta clonotypes, which also provided the single most frequent clonotype in two of eight donors.

The treatment or condition label, read with the paper, signifies: in vitro stimulation with specific CMV peptide epitopes to enrich CMV-specific T cells. Trimming costs V 2 bases and J 8 bases, and their ends lie 1 base apart. From the cysteine through the phenylalanine, the CDR3 covers 10 amino acids. Here the CDR3 DNA is all that survives: 30 bases in frame from base 1. Reading the germline V gene gives CDR1 SNHLY and CDR2 FYNNEI. Data came from an Illumina HiSeq 1500. The public reads were quality trimmed at Q25 with fastp and then assembled into clones with MiXCR by TCRdb, keeping productive beta chains. Every entry covers one CDR3 protein and lists the most common genes and DNA from its rows. The sample contains around 100,000 distinct CDR3 sequences, around 45% of them found a single time. The ten largest clones capture about three quarters of the sample. As to this clonotype: The target of this receptor is not known. Qualities for individual bases were not recorded, and no much larger clone is one base off.

This sample comprised CD8+ T cells from cultured PBMCs, obtained from culture after CMV antigen stimulation. The chain was built from TRBV2 and TRBJ1-3; the D gene identity is not certain. This clonotype was obtained from a human donor in good health (CMV status not recorded). Some clones in this sample may be carry-over from other donors' samples. The CDR3 reads as follows: CASSEYTIYF. The nucleotide sequence is TGTGCCAGCAGTGAATACACCATATATTTT.